This TCR beta chain was recovered during a study of T cells in Graves' hyperthyroidism and ophthalmopathy. Study results and limitations: In blood, most of the thyroid clonotypes expanded above 0.001 were also present.

Notes on this clonotype: Its antigen is undetermined.

TCR beta CDR3 regions were amplified from RNA transcripts. HTBI primers were the set used in a first-round RT-PCR of the TCR CDR3. One entry per CDR3 protein, called by TCRdb with MiXCR from the multiplex PCR reads. Among under 350,000 distinct CDR3 sequences listed, over 15% were seen once. This CDR3 has 16 amino acids. Trimming at V came to 3 bases and at J to 1 base, leaving 5 bases not matched to a gene. The genes are TRBV12-3 or TRBV12-4 and TRBJ1-3; 8 positions agree with TRBD1. What was sequenced was blood. This TCR derives from a woman aged 60 to 75 with Graves' ophthalmopathy. This CDR3 is CASSFTGQGSGNTIYF. CDR3 nucleotide sequence: TGTGCCAGCAGTTTTACCGGACAGGGATCTGGAAACACCATATATTTT.